The 22 T cell receptor beta chains below were found in one sample sequenced in a study of neoadjuvant anti-PD-1 for oral cavity cancer. Only in-frame clones appear in the TCRdb table, and some are missing; sequencing was by immunoSEQ multiplex PCR. Among around 31,000 clones, approximately 90% were seen once, and the ten largest hold about 4%. Sample: PBMCs, taken before nivolumab (anti-PD-1) treatment. These receptors all come from a person between 35 and 79 years old with oral cavity squamous cell carcinoma.

This clone has a handful of counts. The chain recombines TRBV2 with TRBJ2-7; tentatively, D is TRBD1 (6 bases). Deletions cut 8 bases from V and 0 bases from J, with 11 bases between. The CDR3 extends over 13 amino acids. CDR1 is SNHLY, CDR2 FYNNEI, per germline. The CDR3 here is CASWDNLSYEQYF. CDR3 in DNA: TGTGCCAGCTGGGACAATCTCTCCTACGAGCAGTACTTC.

This clone occurred a few times. The chain recombines TRBV2 with TRBJ2-7, with 9 bases identical to TRBD2. J lost 1 base, V lost 7 bases, and 8 bases had no gene match. This CDR3 is built from 15 residues. Germline lookup yields CDR1 SNHLY and CDR2 FYNNEI. The CDR3 sequence is CASKTSTSGSYEQYF. The CDR3 region has the DNA TGTGCCAGCAAGACTTCGACTAGCGGTTCCTACGAGCAGTACTTC.

The chain recombines TRBV6-1 with TRBJ2-5; D is perhaps TRBD2 (5 bases). V gave up 2 bases and J gave up 5 bases, with 15 bases separating them. This CDR3 is 15 amino acids long. Germline V gives CDR1 MNHNS, CDR2 SASEGT. The CDR3 DNA follows: TGTGCCAGCAGTGAAAGTATTGGACTGGGGGAGACCCAGTACTTC. It specifies CASSESIGLGETQYF.

The chain recombines TRBV9 with TRBJ2-7; 7 bases align to TRBD1. The germline CDR1 and CDR2 sequences are SGDLS and YYNGEE. This CDR3 has 15 residues. Trimming at V came to 0 bases and at J to 5 bases, leaving 8 bases not matched to a gene. The CDR3, as DNA: TGTGCCAGCAGCGTAGAGGGTAGGGGGCCCGACGAGCAGTACTTC. Its protein is CASSVEGRGPDEQYF.

The chain links TRBV7-8 to TRBJ1-3; maybe TRBD1 (5 bases). V dropped 4 bases and J dropped 0 bases, with 7 bases sitting between them. The CDR3 is made up of 14 amino acids. Germline values: CDR1 SGHVS, CDR2 FQNEAQ. This CDR3 reads CASSSGPSGNTIYF. The CDR3 DNA reads as TGTGCCAGCAGCTCGGGGCCCTCTGGAAACACCATATATTTT.

This clone rates as medium-sized. The V call is TRBV7-7, the J call TRBJ2-2; TRBD1 aligns across 8 bases. The ends lost 4 bases at V and 0 bases at J; junction bases unmatched: 1. The CDR3 extends over 15 amino acids. CDR1 and CDR2 (germline): SSHAT, FNYEAQ (reference sequence). The CDR3 here is CASSSQGANTGELFF. The CDR3 nucleotides are TGTGCCAGCAGCTCACAGGGGGCGAACACCGGGGAGCTGTTTTTT. Using reference TRBV7-7 and TRBJ2-2 for the parts outside the CDR3, the full variable domain is GAGVSQSPRYKVTKRGQDVTLRCDPISSHATLYWYQQALGQGPEFLTYFNYEAQPDKSGLPSDRFSAERPEGSISTLTIQRTEQRDSAMYRCASSSQGANTGELFFGEGSRLTVL.

The rearrangement uses TRBV7-2 and TRBJ2-4; TRBD1 aligns across 8 bases. Germline V gene lookup returns CDR1 SGHTA and CDR2 FQGNSA. CDR3 length equals 15 residues. V was clipped by 5 bases and J by 6 bases; unmatched bases: 9. The CDR3 loop is CASSPRQGRGNIQYF. The CDR3 DNA reads as TGTGCCAGCAGCCCTAGACAGGGGCGAGGAAACATTCAGTACTTC.

This chain connects TRBV15 to TRBJ2-3, with D perhaps TRBD2 (6 bases). V shed 2 bases and J shed 0 bases, with 9 bases lying between them. CDR3 length: 15 residues. From germline, CDR1 is LNHNV and CDR2 YYDKDF (reference sequence). CDR3 loop: CATSRRRGSTDTQYF. DNA for the CDR3: TGTGCCACCAGCAGACGGCGGGGCAGCACAGATACGCAGTATTTT.

The chain couples TRBV7-2 to TRBJ2-7, with a weak D call TRBD1 (5 bases). V was pared by 1 base and J by 4 bases, with 11 bases between. Germline V gene sequence: CDR1 SGHTA, CDR2 FQGNSA. This CDR3 contains 14 residues. For the CDR3, the DNA is TGTGCCAGCAGCTTAGTGGTAGGGGTTTACGAGCAGTACTTC. This codes for CASSLVVGVYEQYF.

The chain has TRBV5-1 and TRBJ1-2, with 9 bases fitting TRBD1. There are 15 residues in the CDR3. The V gene end was trimmed by 0 bases and the J gene end by 8 bases; junction bases not matched to a gene: 8. The germline gives CDR1 SGHRS, CDR2 YFSETQ. CDR3 sequence reads: CASSLAGDRADGYTF. CDR3 nucleotide sequence: TGCGCCAGCAGCTTGGCGGGGGACAGGGCAGACGGCTACACCTTC.

The chain links TRBV10-3 to TRBJ1-1, with D hard to call. CDR3 size: 13 residues. Trimming cost V 6 bases and J 5 bases, with 13 bases left between them. CDR1 and CDR2 from the germline V gene are ENHRY and SYGVKD. As DNA, the CDR3 is TGTGCCATCAGCAGGACGGCAGGAACTGAAGCTTTCTTT. Its protein is CAISRTAGTEAFF.

The genes are TRBV7-6 and TRBJ2-3; possible D gene TRBD2, 5 bases. With 2 bases removed from V and 5 bases from J, the gap between germline ends came to 8 bases. CDR3 length: 13 amino acids. Germline assignment: CDR1 SGHVS and CDR2 FNYEAQ. Here the CDR3 DNA reads TGTGCCAGCAGCTTAATCGGGATAGATACGCAGTATTTT. This encodes CASSLIGIDTQYF.

The V call is TRBV5-6, the J call TRBJ1-3, with 9 positions matching TRBD1. The germline CDR1 and CDR2 sequences are SGHDT and YYEEEE. The CDR3 consists of 15 residues. The V gene end was trimmed by 4 bases and the J gene end by 3 bases; junction bases not matched to a gene: 5. The CDR3 here is CASSGTGLIGNTIYF. The CDR3 DNA reads as TGTGCCAGCAGCGGGACAGGGCTGATTGGAAACACCATATATTTT.

This clone occurred a few times. The rearrangement joins TRBV6-5 to TRBJ1-5, with D uncertain. The CDR3 has 15 residues. Deletions cut 2 bases from V and 2 bases from J, with 10 bases between. Germline lookup yields CDR1 MNHEY and CDR2 SVGAGI. The DNA for the CDR3 is TGTGCCAGCAGTTACAGGGTCGGGGGCAATCAGCCCCAGCATTTT. It translates to CASSYRVGGNQPQHF.

The rearrangement links TRBV18 to TRBJ1-3; D is uncertain. Germline V gives CDR1 KGHSH, CDR2 LQKENI. V lost 6 bases, J lost 2 bases, and 11 bases lay in between. The CDR3 extends over 14 amino acids. The CDR3 DNA is TGTGCCAGCTCCCGAGACTGGGCTGGAAACACCATATATTTT. This codes for CASSRDWAGNTIYF.

The chain recombines TRBV21-1 with TRBJ1-4; the DNA was not used to check the table's D call, TRBD1. TRBV21-1 is a recognized pseudogene. CDR3 length equals 14 residues. The CDR3 reads CASSKTGANEKLFF. For the CDR3, the DNA is TGTGCCAGCAGCAAAACAGGGGCTAATGAAAAACTGTTTTTT.

This chain connects TRBV6-4 to TRBJ1-1; D gene ambiguous. With 0 bases removed from V and 4 bases from J, the gap between germline ends came to 6 bases. Germline V gives CDR1 MRHNA, CDR2 SNTAGT. This CDR3 spans 13 amino acids. The CDR3 DNA sequence: TGTGCCAGCAGTGACTCGCAAAGCACTGAAGCTTTCTTT. Translated, it gives CASSDSQSTEAFF.

This clone is judged medium-sized. The rearrangement links TRBV9 to TRBJ2-1; 7 positions agree with TRBD2. Trimming took 0 bases from V and 3 from J; bases not matched to a gene: 3. The CDR3 sequence is 15 residues long. Germline-derived CDR1 and CDR2 are SGDLS and YYNGEE. CDR3 amino acids: CASSVGGGDYNEQFF. The CDR3 nucleotides read TGTGCCAGCAGCGTAGGTGGGGGGGACTACAATGAGCAGTTCTTC.

CDR3 residues: CAISAPNRRASGANVLTF. In DNA, the CDR3 is TGTGCCATCAGTGCCCCCAATCGTCGGGCATCGGGGGCCAACGTCCTGACTTTC. The V gene is TRBV10-3, the J gene TRBJ2-6; D gene ambiguous. The germline V gene has CDR1 ENHRY and CDR2 SYGVKD. V was shortened by 4 bases and J by 4 bases, with 20 bases between the two germline ends. The CDR3 consists of 18 residues.

The V call is TRBV7-3, the J call TRBJ2-1; D is possibly TRBD1 (6 bases). The CDR3 has 15 amino acids. CDR1 is SGHTA and CDR2 is FQGTGA in the germline V gene. Between the trimmed V and J ends, which lost 3 bases and 5 bases, there was a span of 14 bases. The CDR3 loop reads CASSLGPSGDNEQFF. CDR3 sequence (DNA): TGTGCCAGCAGCTTGGGTCCCTCAGGGGACAATGAGCAGTTCTTC. Together with reference TRBV7-3 and TRBJ2-1, the CDR3 gives the full variable domain: GAGVSQTPSNKVTEKGKYVELRCDPISGHTALYWYRQSLGQGPEFLIYFQGTGAADDSGLPNDRFFAVRPEGSVSTLKIQRTERGDSAVYLCASSLGPSGDNEQFFGPGTRLTVL.

The chain combines TRBV19 with TRBJ1-1; tentative D call: TRBD1 (6 bases). The V and J ends lost 5 bases and 6 bases respectively, with 22 bases between them. The germline gives CDR1 LNHDA, CDR2 SQIVND (reference sequence). There are 16 residues in the CDR3. The CDR3 spells CASSRRMDTGLAEAFF. The CDR3, as DNA: TGTGCCAGTAGTCGAAGGATGGATACAGGGCTAGCTGAAGCTTTCTTT.

The rearrangement links TRBV6-5 to TRBJ1-2; D not certain. The V gene's germline CDR1 is MNHEY and CDR2 SVGAGI. CDR3 length equals 12 residues. Trimming left V 2 bases short and J 7 bases short, with 8 bases between. The CDR3 bases are TGTGCCAGCAGTTACGGTGCGGGTGGCTACACCTTC. It codes for CASSYGAGGYTF.